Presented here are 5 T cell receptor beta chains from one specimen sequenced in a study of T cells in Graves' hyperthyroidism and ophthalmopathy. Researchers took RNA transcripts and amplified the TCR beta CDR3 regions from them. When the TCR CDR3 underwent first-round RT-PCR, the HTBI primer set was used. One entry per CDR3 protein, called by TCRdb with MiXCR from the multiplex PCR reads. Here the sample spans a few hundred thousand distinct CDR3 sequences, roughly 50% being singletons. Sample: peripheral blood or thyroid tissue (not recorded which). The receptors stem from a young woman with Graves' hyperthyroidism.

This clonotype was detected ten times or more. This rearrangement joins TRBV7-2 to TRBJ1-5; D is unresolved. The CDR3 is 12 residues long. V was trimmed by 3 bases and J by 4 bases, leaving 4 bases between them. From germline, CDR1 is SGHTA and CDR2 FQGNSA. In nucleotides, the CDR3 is TGTGCCAGCAGCTTCCTTAATCAGCCCCAGCATTTT. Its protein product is CASSFLNQPQHF. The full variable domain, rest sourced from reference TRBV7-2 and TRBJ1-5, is GAGVSQSPSNKVTEKGKDVELRCDPISGHTALYWYRQSLGQGLEFLIYFQGNSAPDKSGLPSDRFSAERTGGSVSTLTIQRTQQEDSAVYLCASSFLNQPQHFGDGTRLSIL.

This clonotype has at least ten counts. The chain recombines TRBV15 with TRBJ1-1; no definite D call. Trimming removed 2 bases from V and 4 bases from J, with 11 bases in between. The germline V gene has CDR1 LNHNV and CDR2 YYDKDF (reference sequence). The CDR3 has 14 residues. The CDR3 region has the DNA TGTGCCACCAGCAGAATTGGGCGGGTCACTGAAGCTTTCTTT. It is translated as CATSRIGRVTEAFF.

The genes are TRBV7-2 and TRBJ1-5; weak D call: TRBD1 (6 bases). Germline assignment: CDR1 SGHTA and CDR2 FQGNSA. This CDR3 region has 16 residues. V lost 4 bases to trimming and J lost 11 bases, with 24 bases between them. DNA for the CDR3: TGTGCCAGCAGCTCCCTCACTAGCGGGGGCCAAGAGACCCAGCATTTT. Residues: CASSSLTSGGQETQHF.

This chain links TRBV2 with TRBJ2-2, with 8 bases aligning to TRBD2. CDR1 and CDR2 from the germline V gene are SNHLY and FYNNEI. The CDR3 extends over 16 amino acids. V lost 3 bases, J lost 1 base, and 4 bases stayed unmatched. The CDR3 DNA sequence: TGTGCCAGCAGTGAGGAGCTAGCGGGGAACACCGGGGAGCTGTTTTTT. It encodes CASSEELAGNTGELFF.

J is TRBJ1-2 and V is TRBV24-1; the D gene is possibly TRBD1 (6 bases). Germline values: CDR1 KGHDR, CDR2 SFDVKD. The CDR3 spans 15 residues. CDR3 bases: TGTGCTAGAACCCCCGGACAGATAGCTAACTATGGCTACACCTTC. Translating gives CARTPGQIANYGYTF.